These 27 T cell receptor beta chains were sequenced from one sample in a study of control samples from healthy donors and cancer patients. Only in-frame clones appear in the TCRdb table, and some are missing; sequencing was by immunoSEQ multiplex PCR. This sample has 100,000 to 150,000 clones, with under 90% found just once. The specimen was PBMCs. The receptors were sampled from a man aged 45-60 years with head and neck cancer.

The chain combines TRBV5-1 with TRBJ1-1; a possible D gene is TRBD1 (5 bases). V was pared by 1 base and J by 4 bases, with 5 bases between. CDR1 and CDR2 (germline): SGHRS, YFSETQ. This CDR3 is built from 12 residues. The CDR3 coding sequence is TGCGCCAGCAGCTTGAGGGGCACTGAAGCTTTCTTT. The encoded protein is CASSLRGTEAFF.

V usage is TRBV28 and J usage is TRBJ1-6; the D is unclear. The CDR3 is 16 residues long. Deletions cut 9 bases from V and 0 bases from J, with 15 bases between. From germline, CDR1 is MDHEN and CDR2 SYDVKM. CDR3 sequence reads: CASGLILSSYNSPLHF. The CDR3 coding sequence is TGTGCCAGTGGACTTATCCTAAGCTCCTATAATTCACCCCTCCACTTT.

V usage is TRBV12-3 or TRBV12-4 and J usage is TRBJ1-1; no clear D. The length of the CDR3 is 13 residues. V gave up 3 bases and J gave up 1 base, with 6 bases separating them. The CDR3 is CASSLVGNTEAFF. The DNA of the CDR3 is TGTGCCAGCAGTTTGGTTGGGAACACTGAAGCTTTCTTT.

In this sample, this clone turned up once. The CDR3 here is CASTLREGRNDEQYF. In nucleotides, the CDR3 is TGTGCCAGCACCCTACGGGAGGGACGAAACGACGAGCAGTACTTC. The gene calls are TRBV6-6 and TRBJ2-7; TRBD2 aligns across 8 bases. CDR1 is MNHNY, CDR2 SVGAGI, per germline (reference sequence). CDR3 length: 15 residues. Trimming removed 7 bases from V and 5 bases from J; junction bases left unmatched: 13.

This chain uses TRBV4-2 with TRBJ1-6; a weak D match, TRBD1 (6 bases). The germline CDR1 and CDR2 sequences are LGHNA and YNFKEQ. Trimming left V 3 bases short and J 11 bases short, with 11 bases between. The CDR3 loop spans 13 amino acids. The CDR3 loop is CASSQDSETPLHF. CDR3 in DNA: TGTGCCAGCAGCCAGGACAGTGAGACACCCCTCCACTTT.

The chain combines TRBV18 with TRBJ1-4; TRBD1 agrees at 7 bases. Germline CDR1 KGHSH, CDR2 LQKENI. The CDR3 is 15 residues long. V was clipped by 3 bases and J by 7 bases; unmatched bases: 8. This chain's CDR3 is CASSPITGVGEKLFF. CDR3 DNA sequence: TGTGCCAGCTCACCGATTACAGGGGTTGGTGAAAAACTGTTTTTT.

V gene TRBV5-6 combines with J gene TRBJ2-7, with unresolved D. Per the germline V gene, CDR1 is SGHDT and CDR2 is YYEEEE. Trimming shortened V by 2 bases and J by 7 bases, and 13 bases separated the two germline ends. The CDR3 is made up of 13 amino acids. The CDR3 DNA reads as TGTGCCAGCAGCTTTCTTCCCAGAGAAGAGCAGTACTTC. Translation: CASSFLPREEQYF. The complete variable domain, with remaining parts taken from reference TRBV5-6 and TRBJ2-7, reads DAGVTQSPTHLIKTRGQQVTLRCSPKSGHDTVSWYQQALGQGPQFIFQYYEEEERQRGNFPDRFSGHQFPNYSSELNVNALLLGDSALYLCASSFLPREEQYFGPGTRLTVT.

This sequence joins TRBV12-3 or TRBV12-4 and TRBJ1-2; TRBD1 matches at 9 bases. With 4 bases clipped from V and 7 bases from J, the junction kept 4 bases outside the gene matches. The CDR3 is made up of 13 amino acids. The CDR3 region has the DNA TGTGCCAGCAGTTCACAGGGGGCCGGTGGCTACACCTTC. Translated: CASSSQGAGGYTF.

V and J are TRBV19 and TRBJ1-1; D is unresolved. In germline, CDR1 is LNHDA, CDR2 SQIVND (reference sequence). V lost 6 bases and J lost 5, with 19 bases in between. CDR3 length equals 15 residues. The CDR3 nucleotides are TGTGCCAGTAGCCCGTTTGCCAAAGCGGGGACTGAAGCTTTCTTT. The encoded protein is CASSPFAKAGTEAFF.

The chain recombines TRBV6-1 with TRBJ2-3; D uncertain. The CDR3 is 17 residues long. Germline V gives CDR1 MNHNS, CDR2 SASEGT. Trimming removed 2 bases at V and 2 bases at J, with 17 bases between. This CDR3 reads CASSEILRAVITDTQYF. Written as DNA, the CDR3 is TGTGCCAGCAGTGAAATTCTTCGGGCGGTGATCACAGATACGCAGTATTTT.

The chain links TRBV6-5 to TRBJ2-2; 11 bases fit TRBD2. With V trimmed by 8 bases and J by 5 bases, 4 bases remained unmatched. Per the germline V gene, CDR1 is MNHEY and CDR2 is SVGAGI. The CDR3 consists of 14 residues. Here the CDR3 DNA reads TGTGCCAGCGGCCTAGCGGGAGGAACCGGGGAGCTGTTTTTT. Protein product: CASGLAGGTGELFF.

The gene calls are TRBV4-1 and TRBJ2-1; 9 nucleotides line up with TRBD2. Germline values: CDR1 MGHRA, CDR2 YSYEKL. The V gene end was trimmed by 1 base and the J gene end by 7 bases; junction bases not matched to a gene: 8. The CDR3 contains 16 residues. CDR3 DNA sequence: TGCGCCAGCAGCCAAGTCCGCGGGGGGGCATGGAATGAGCAGTTCTTC. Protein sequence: CASSQVRGGAWNEQFF.

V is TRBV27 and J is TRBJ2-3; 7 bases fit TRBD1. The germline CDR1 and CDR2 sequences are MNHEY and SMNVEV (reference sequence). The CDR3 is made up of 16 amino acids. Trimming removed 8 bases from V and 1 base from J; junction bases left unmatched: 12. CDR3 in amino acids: CASSLSRGRGTDTQYF. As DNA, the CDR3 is TGTGCCAGCTCCCTGAGTAGGGGGCGCGGCACAGATACGCAGTATTTT.

The CDR3 sequence: CASSVAGTDSGANVLTF. The CDR3 nucleotides are TGTGCCAGCAGCGTCGCCGGGACGGACTCTGGGGCCAACGTCCTGACTTTC. The V call is TRBV7-2, the J call TRBJ2-6; the D gene could be TRBD1 or TRBD2 (5 bases each). The germline V and J ends were trimmed by 5 bases and 0 bases, with 14 bases remaining between them. Germline CDR1 reads SGHTA; CDR2 reads FQGNSA. The CDR3 runs 17 residues.

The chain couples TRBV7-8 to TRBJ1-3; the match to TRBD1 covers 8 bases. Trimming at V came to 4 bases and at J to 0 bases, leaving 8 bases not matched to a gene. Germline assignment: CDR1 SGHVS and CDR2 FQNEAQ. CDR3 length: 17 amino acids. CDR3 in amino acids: CASSSGTGLFSGNTIYF. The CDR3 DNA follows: TGTGCCAGCAGCTCGGGGACAGGCCTCTTCTCTGGAAACACCATATATTTT.

CDR3: CAWNNLLTSGLGEQFF. The CDR3, as DNA: TGTGCCTGGAACAATCTCCTCACTTCAGGGTTGGGTGAGCAGTTCTTC. The gene calls are TRBV30 and TRBJ2-1; maybe TRBD1 (5 bases). With 4 bases removed from V and 9 bases from J, the gap between germline ends came to 25 bases. CDR3 length: 16 amino acids. Germline CDR1 GTSNPN, CDR2 SVGIG (reference sequence).

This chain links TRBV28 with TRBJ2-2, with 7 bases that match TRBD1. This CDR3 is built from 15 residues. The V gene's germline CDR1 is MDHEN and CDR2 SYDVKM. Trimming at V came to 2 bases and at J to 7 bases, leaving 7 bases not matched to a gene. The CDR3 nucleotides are TGTGCCAGCAGTTTAGAGGGACAGCTTAGCGGGGAGCTGTTTTTT. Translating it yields CASSLEGQLSGELFF.

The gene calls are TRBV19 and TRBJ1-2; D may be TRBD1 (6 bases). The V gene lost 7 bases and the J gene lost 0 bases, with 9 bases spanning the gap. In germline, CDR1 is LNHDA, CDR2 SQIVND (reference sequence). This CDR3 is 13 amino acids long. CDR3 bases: TGTGCCAGTAAAGACAGGACTAACTATGGCTACACCTTC. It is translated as CASKDRTNYGYTF.

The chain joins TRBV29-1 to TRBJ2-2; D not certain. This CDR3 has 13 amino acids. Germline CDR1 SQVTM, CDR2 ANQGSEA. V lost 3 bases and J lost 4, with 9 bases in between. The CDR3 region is CSVDSLSTGELFF. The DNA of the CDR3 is TGCAGCGTTGATTCGCTGAGCACCGGGGAGCTGTTTTTT.

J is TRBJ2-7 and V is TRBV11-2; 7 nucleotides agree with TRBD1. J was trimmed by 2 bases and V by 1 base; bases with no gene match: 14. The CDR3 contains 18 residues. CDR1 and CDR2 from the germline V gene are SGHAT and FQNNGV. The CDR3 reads CASSLGVGVGQTTYEQYF. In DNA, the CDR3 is TGTGCCAGCAGCTTAGGGGTGGGAGTGGGACAGACTACCTACGAGCAGTACTTC.

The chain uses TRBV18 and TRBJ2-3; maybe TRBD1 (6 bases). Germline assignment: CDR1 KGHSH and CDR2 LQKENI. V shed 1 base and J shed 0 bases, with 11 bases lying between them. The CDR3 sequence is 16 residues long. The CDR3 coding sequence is TGTGCCAGCTCACCACAGGGGGACCCTAGCACAGATACGCAGTATTTT. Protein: CASSPQGDPSTDTQYF.

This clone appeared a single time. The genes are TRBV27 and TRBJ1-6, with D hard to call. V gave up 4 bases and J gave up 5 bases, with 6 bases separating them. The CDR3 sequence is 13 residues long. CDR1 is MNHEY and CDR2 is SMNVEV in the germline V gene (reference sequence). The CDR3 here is CASSWRDNSPLHF. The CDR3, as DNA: TGTGCCAGCAGTTGGAGAGATAATTCACCCCTCCACTTT.

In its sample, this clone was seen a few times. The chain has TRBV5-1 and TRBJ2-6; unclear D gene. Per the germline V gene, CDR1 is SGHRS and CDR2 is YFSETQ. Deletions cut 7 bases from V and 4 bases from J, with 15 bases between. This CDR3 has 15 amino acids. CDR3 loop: CASFWFSGGANVLTF. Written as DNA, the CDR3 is TGCGCCAGCTTCTGGTTTTCGGGCGGGGCCAACGTCCTGACTTTC.

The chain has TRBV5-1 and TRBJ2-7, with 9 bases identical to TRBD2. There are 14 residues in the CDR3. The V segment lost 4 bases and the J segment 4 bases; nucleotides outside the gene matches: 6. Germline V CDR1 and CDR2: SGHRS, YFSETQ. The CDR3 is CASSPPTSGYEQYF. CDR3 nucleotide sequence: TGCGCCAGCAGCCCCCCCACTAGCGGGTACGAGCAGTACTTC.

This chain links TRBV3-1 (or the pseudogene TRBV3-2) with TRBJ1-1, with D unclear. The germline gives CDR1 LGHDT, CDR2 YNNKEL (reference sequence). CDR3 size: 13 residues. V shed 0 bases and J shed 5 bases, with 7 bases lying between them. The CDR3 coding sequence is TGTGCCAGCAGCCAAGACGGGTGGACTGAAGCTTTCTTT. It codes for CASSQDGWTEAFF.

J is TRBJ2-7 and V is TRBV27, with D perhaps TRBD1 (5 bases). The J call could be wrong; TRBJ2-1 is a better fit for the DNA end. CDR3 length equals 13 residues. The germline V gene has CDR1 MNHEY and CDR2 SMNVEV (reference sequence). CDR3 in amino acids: CASSLSTANEQFF. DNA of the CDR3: TGTGCCAGCAGTTTATCGACAGCCAATGAGCAGTTCTTC.

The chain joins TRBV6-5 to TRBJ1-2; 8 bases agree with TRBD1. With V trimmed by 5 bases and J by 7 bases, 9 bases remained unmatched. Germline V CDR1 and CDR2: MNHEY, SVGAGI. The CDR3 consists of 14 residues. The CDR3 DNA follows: TGTGCCAGCAGTCGACCCCAGGGGGCGGGTGGCTACACCTTC. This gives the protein CASSRPQGAGGYTF.